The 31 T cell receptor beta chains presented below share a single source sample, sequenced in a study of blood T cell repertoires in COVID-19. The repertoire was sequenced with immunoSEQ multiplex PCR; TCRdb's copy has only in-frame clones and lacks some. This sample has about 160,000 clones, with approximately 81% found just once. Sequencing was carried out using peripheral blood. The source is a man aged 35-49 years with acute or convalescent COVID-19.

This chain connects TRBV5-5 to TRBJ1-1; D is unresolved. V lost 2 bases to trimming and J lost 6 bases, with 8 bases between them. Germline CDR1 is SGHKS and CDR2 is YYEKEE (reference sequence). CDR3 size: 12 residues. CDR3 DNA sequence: TGTGCCAGCAGCTTTGAGGCAGCTGAAGCTTTCTTT. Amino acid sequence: CASSFEAAEAFF.

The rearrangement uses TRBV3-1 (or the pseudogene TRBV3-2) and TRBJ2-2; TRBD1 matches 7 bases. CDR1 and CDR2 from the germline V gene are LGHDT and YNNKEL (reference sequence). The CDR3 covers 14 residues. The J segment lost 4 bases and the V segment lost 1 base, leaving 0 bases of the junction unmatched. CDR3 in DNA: TGTGCCAGCAGCCAAGCAGGGGGCACCGGGGAGCTGTTTTTT. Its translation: CASSQAGGTGELFF.

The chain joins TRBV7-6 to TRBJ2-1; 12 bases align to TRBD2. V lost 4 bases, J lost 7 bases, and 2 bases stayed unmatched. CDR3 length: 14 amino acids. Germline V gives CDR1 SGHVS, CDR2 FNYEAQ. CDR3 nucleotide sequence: TGTGCCAGCAGCTCTAGCGGGGGGGCGAATGAGCAGTTCTTC. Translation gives CASSSSGGANEQFF.

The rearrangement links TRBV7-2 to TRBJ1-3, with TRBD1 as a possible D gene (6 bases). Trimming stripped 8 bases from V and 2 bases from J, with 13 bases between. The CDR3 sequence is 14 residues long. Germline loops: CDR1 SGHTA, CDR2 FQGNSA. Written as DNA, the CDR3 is TGTGCCAGCGCACAGGGTACAACTGGAAACACCATATATTTT. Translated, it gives CASAQGTTGNTIYF. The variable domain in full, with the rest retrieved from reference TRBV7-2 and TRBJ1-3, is GAGVSQSPSNKVTEKGKDVELRCDPISGHTALYWYRQSLGQGLEFLIYFQGNSAPDKSGLPSDRFSAERTGGSVSTLTIQRTQQEDSAVYLCASAQGTTGNTIYFGEGSWLTVV.

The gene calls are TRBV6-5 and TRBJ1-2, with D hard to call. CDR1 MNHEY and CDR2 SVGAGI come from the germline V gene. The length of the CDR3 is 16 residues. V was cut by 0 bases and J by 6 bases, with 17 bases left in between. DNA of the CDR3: TGTGCCAGCAGTTACTCGGGAGGGCAGCTCTTGAATGGCTACACCTTC. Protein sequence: CASSYSGGQLLNGYTF.

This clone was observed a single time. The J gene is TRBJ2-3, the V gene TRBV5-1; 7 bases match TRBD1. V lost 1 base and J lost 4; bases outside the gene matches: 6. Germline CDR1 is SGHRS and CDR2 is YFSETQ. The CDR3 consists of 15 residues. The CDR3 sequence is CASSLIGQAADTQYF. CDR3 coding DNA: TGCGCCAGCAGCTTGATCGGACAGGCCGCAGATACGCAGTATTTT.

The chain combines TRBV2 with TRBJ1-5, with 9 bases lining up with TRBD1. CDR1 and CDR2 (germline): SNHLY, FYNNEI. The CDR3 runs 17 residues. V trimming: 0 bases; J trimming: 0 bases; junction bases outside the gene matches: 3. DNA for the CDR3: TGTGCCAGCAGTGAAGCGGACAGGGGTTATAGCAATCAGCCCCAGCATTTT. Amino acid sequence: CASSEADRGYSNQPQHF. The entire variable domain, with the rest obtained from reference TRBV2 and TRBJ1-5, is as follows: EPEVTQTPSHQVTQMGQEVILRCVPISNHLYFYWYRQILGQKVEFLVSFYNNEISEKSEIFDDQFSVERPDGSNFTLKIRSTKLEDSAMYFCASSEADRGYSNQPQHFGDGTRLSIL.

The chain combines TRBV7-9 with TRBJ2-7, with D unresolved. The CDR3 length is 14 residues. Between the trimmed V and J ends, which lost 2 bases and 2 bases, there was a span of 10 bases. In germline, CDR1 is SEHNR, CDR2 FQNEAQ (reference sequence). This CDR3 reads CASSLNLVPYEQYF. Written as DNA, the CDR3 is TGTGCCAGCAGCTTAAACCTAGTACCCTACGAGCAGTACTTC.

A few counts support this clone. CDR3 in amino acids: CASGDRNTGELFF. The CDR3 DNA reads TGTGCCAGCGGGGACAGGAACACCGGGGAGCTGTTTTTT. The gene calls are TRBV6-6 and TRBJ2-2, with 7 bases aligning to TRBD1. The junction had 1 base not matched to a gene; V was cut back by 8 bases and J by 1 base. Germline V lookup: CDR1 MNHNY, CDR2 SVGAGI (reference sequence). The CDR3 runs to 13 residues.

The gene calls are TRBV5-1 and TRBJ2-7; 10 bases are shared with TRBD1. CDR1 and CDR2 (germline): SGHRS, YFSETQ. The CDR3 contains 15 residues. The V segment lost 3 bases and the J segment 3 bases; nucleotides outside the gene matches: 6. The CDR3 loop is CASSYGQGVLYEQYF. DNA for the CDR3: TGCGCCAGCAGCTATGGACAGGGGGTACTCTACGAGCAGTACTTC.

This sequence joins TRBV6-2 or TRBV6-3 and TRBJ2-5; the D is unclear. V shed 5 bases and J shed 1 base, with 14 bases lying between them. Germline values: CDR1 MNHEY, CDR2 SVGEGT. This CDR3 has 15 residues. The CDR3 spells CASSDFRTPQETQYF. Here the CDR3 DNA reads TGTGCCAGCAGTGACTTCAGAACCCCCCAAGAGACCCAGTACTTC.

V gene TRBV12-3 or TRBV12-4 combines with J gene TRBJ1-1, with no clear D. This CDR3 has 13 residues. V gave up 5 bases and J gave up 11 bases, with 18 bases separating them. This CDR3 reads CASSLRFSPWAFF. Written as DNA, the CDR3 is TGTGCCAGCAGTCTGAGATTCTCCCCGTGGGCTTTCTTT.

For the CDR3, the DNA is TGTGCCAGCAGCCAAGGGGGTCCCACCAGGACGAGGGCTTCACCCCTCCACTTT. Translation gives CASSQGGPTRTRASPLHF. V and J are TRBV3-1 (or the pseudogene TRBV3-2) and TRBJ1-6; D not resolved. Germline CDR1 and CDR2: LGHDT and YNNKEL (reference sequence). CDR3 length equals 18 residues. With 1 base removed from V and 9 bases from J, the gap between germline ends came to 22 bases.

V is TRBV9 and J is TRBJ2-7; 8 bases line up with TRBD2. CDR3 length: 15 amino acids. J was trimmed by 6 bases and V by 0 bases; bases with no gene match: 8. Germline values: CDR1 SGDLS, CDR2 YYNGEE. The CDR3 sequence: CASSVGGGKGGEQYF. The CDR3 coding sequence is TGTGCCAGCAGCGTAGGCGGGGGGAAAGGGGGCGAGCAGTACTTC.

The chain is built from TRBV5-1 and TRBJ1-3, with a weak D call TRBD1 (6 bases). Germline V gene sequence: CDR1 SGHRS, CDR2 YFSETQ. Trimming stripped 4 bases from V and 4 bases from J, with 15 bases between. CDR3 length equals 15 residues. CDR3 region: CASSQRLGQGNTIYF. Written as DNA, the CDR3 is TGCGCCAGCAGCCAACGATTAGGACAGGGAAACACCATATATTTT.

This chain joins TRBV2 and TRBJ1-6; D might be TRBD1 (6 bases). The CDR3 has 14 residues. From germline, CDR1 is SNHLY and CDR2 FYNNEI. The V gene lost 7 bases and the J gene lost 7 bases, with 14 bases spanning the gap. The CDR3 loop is CASNLDSSNSPLHF. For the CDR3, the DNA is TGTGCCAGCAATTTGGACAGCTCCAATTCACCCCTCCACTTT.

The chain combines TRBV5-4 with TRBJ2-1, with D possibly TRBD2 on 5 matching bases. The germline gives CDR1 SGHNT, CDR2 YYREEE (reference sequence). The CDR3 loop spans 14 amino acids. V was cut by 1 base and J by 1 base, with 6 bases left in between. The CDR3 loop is CASSLTSSYNEQFF. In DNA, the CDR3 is TGTGCCAGCAGCTTGACTAGTTCCTACAATGAGCAGTTCTTC.

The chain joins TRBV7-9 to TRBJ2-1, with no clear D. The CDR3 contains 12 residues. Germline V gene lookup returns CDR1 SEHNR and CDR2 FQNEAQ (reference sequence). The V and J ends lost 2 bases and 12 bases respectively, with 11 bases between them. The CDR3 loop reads CASSLSAVGQFF. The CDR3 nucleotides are TGTGCCAGCAGCTTATCCGCGGTTGGGCAGTTCTTC. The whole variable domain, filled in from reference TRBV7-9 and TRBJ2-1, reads DTGVSQNPRHKITKRGQNVTFRCDPISEHNRLYWYRQTLGQGPEFLTYFQNEAQLEKSRLLSDRFSAERPKGSFSTLEIQRTEQGDSAMYLCASSLSAVGQFFGPGTRLTVL.

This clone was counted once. CDR3 bases: TGCGCCAGCAGCCCTCAAGCCCAGGGTTACTATGGCTACACCTTC. Its translation: CASSPQAQGYYGYTF. This sequence joins TRBV4-3 and TRBJ1-2; maybe TRBD1 (5 bases). The CDR3 is 15 amino acids. Deletions cut 4 bases from V and 3 bases from J, with 15 bases between. Looked up from germline, CDR1 is LGHNA and CDR2 is YSLEER.

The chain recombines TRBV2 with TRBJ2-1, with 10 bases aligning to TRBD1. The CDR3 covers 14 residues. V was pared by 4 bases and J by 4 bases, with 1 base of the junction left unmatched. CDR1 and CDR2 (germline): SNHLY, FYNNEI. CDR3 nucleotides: TGTGCCAGCAGTGGGGGACAGGGGTACAATGAGCAGTTCTTC. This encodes CASSGGQGYNEQFF.

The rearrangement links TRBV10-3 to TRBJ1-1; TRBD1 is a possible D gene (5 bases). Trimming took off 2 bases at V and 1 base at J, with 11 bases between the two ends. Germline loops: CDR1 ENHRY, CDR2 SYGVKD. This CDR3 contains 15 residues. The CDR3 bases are TGTGCCATCAGTGAGAGGGTTAGGGGGAACACTGAAGCTTTCTTT. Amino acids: CAISERVRGNTEAFF.

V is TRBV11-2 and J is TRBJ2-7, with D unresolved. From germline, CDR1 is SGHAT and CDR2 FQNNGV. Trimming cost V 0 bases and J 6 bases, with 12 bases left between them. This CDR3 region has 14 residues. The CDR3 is CASSLDTTPGEQYF. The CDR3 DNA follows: TGTGCCAGCAGCTTAGATACTACTCCGGGCGAGCAGTACTTC.

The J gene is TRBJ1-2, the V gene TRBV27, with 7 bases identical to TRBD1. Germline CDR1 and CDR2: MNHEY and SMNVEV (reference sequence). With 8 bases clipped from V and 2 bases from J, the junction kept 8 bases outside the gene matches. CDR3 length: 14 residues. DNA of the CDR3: TGTGCCAGCGGTCCTAGGGGGCTAAACTATGGCTACACCTTC. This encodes CASGPRGLNYGYTF.

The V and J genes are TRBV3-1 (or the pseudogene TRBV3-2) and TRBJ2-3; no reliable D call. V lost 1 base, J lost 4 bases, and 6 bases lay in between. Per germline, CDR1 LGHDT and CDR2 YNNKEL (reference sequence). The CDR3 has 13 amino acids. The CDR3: CASSQGLPDTQYF. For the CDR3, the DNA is TGTGCCAGCAGCCAAGGTCTCCCAGATACGCAGTATTTT.

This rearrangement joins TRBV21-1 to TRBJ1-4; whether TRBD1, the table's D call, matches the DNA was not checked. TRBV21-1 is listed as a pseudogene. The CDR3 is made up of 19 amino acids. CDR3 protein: CASSKGFRDRDPTNEKLFF. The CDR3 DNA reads TGTGCCAGCAGCAAAGGATTCCGGGACAGGGACCCAACTAATGAAAAACTGTTTTTT.

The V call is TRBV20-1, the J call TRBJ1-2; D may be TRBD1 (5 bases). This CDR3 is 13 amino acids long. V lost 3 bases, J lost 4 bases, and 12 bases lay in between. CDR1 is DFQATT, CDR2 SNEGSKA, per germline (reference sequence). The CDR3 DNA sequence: TGCAGTGCTAGTGTACGGGGGACCTATGGCTACACCTTC. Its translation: CSASVRGTYGYTF.

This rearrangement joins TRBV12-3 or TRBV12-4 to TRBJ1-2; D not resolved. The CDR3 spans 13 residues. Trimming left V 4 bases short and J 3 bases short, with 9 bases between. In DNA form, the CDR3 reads TGTGCCAGCAGTTGGGAGAGGGACTATGGCTACACCTTC. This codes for CASSWERDYGYTF.

For the CDR3, the DNA is TGCGCCAGCAGTCTGAGGGGGACCAAAGACTACACCTTC. Protein: CASSLRGTKDYTF. The chain employs TRBV23-1 and TRBJ1-2; TRBD1 is a possible D gene (6 bases). TRBV23-1 is labeled an ORF, and its function is uncertain. The CDR3 has 13 residues. V was pared by 4 bases and J by 10 bases, with 16 bases between.

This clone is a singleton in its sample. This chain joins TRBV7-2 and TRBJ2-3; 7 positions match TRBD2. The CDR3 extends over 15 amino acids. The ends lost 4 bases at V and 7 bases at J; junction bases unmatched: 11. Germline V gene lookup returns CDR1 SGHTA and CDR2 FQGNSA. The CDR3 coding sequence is TGTGCCAGCAGCTCCTCCCAGGGTAGCGGGTATACGCAGTATTTT. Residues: CASSSSQGSGYTQYF.

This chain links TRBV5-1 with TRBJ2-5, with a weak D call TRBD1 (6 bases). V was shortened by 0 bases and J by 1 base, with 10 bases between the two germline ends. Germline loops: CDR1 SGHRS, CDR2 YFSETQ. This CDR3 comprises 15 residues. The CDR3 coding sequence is TGCGCCAGCAGCTTGGTTCCAGGGGTCCAAGAGACCCAGTACTTC. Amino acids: CASSLVPGVQETQYF.

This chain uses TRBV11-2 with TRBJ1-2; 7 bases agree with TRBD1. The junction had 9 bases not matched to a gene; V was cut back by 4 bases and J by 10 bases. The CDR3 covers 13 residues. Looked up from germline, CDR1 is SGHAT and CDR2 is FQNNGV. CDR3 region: CASSSDRQGDYTF. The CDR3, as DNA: TGTGCCAGCAGCTCGGATCGACAGGGTGACTACACCTTC.